The next 31 T cell receptor beta chains were all read from a single sample in a study of shared clonotypes between healthy human individuals. The naive CD8 subset, CD45RO-negative cells positively selected for CCR7, excluded terminally differentiated effector memory CD45RA+ cells. Assay: immunoSEQ multiplex PCR; the TCRdb copy retains only in-frame clones and omits some. The sample gives about 550,000 clones, nearly 97% of which show up once; about 0.11% is in the top ten. Sequences were obtained from naive CD8+ T cells sorted from blood. These receptors came from a woman in her twenties or thirties in good health.

The rearrangement links TRBV19 to TRBJ2-1; 12 bases align to TRBD2. The J segment lost 5 bases and the V segment lost 7 bases, leaving 6 bases of the junction unmatched. The CDR3 contains 15 residues. The germline CDR1 and CDR2 sequences are LNHDA and SQIVND (reference sequence). The CDR3 DNA sequence: TGTGCCAGTACCCTAGCGGGAGGGCCCCACAATGAGCAGTTCTTC. It yields the protein CASTLAGGPHNEQFF. Full variable domain (remainder filled in from reference TRBV19 and TRBJ2-1): DGGITQSPKYLFRKEGQNVTLSCEQNLNHDAMYWYRQDPGQGLRLIYYSQIVNDFQKGDIAEGYSVSREKKESFPLTVTSAQKNPTAFYLCASTLAGGPHNEQFFGPGTRLTVL.

The chain carries TRBV18 and TRBJ1-5; D unresolved. Trimming cost V 2 bases and J 1 base, with 12 bases left between them. Germline loops: CDR1 KGHSH, CDR2 LQKENI. The CDR3 sequence is 16 residues long. CDR3 DNA: TGTGCCAGCTCACCAGGGTGGGTAGGGAGCAATCAGCCCCAGCATTTT. This sequence encodes CASSPGWVGSNQPQHF.

The chain is built from TRBV30 and TRBJ1-2; a weak D match, TRBD1 (6 bases). Germline-derived CDR1 and CDR2 are GTSNPN and SVGIG (reference sequence). This CDR3 has 15 amino acids. Trimming took 0 bases from V and 8 from J, leaving 19 bases between them. CDR3 in amino acids: CAWSVQGVLLGGYTF. The CDR3 DNA is TGTGCCTGGAGTGTACAGGGCGTCCTCCTCGGGGGCTACACCTTC.

The chain carries TRBV27 and TRBJ2-7, with D perhaps being TRBD1 or TRBD2 (5 bases each). The V and J ends lost 3 bases and 3 bases respectively, with 12 bases between them. This CDR3 has 14 amino acids. CDR1 MNHEY and CDR2 SMNVEV come from the germline V gene (reference sequence). In DNA, the CDR3 is TGTGCCAGCAGTTTCGGGACGGATGTCTACGAGCAGTACTTC. Translation: CASSFGTDVYEQYF.

The rearrangement links TRBV2 to TRBJ2-7; the match to TRBD1 covers 9 bases. V dropped 4 bases and J dropped 2; count of bases not matched to a gene: 9. The CDR3 sequence is 16 residues long. CDR1 and CDR2 (germline): SNHLY, FYNNEI. The CDR3 sequence is CASSAGPGQGPYEQYF. The DNA of the CDR3 is TGTGCCAGCAGTGCGGGGCCGGGACAGGGCCCCTACGAGCAGTACTTC.

The chain carries TRBV7-9 and TRBJ2-5; D possibly corresponds to TRBD1 (6 bases). This CDR3 is 15 amino acids long. Germline CDR1 reads SEHNR; CDR2 reads FQNEAQ (reference sequence). V was clipped by 0 bases and J by 0 bases, with 8 bases between them. As DNA, the CDR3 is TGTGCCAGCAGCTTAGCGTGGACAGACCAAGAGACCCAGTACTTC. Amino acid sequence: CASSLAWTDQETQYF.

This chain connects TRBV5-5 to TRBJ1-5, with unresolved D. CDR1 and CDR2 from the germline V gene are SGHKS and YYEKEE (reference sequence). The germline V and J ends were trimmed by 4 bases and 0 bases, with 11 bases remaining between them. This CDR3 is 15 amino acids long. The CDR3 DNA follows: TGTGCCAGCAGCCTAGGGATCTATAGCAATCAGCCCCAGCATTTT. Protein: CASSLGIYSNQPQHF.

The J gene is TRBJ2-7, the V gene TRBV27; TRBD1 matches 11 bases. V was pared by 3 bases and J by 10 bases, with 11 bases of the junction left unmatched. Germline-derived CDR1 and CDR2 are MNHEY and SMNVEV (reference sequence). CDR3 length: 15 residues. For the CDR3, the DNA is TGTGCCAGCAGTTTTGGGACAGGGGGGACTGAGCCCCAGTACTTC. Translation gives CASSFGTGGTEPQYF.

The V gene is TRBV4-1, the J gene TRBJ2-5, with D possibly TRBD2 on 5 matching bases. The DNA end lines up better with TRBJ2-7; the J call may be wrong. The CDR3 totals 12 residues. The germline V gene has CDR1 MGHRA and CDR2 YSYEKL. The CDR3 DNA follows: TGCGCCAGCAGCGACACTAGTGCCGAGCAGTACTTC. It codes for CASSDTSAEQYF.

V gene TRBV28 combines with J gene TRBJ2-3; perhaps D is TRBD1 or TRBD2 (5 bases each). The CDR3 is made up of 14 amino acids. Germline V gene data show CDR1 as MDHEN and CDR2 as SYDVKM. With 5 bases removed from V and 4 bases from J, the gap between germline ends came to 13 bases. The CDR3 spells CASSTGRRADTQYF. The CDR3 DNA follows: TGTGCCAGCAGTACGGGACGGAGAGCAGATACGCAGTATTTT.

The chain joins TRBV19 to TRBJ1-5, with a possible D match to TRBD1 (5 bases). The V and J ends lost 5 bases and 4 bases respectively, with 18 bases between them. Germline CDR1 reads LNHDA; CDR2 reads SQIVND (reference sequence). This CDR3 region has 16 residues. The CDR3 nucleotides read TGTGCCAGTAGTCAAGGGTTCATGGGGGATAATCAGCCCCAGCATTTT. Translating it yields CASSQGFMGDNQPQHF.

V is TRBV6-5 and J is TRBJ2-1; 7 bases fit TRBD2. The CDR3 extends over 15 amino acids. J lost 8 bases, V lost 9 bases, and 16 bases had no gene match. Germline V gene lookup returns CDR1 MNHEY and CDR2 SVGAGI. CDR3 protein: CASSLAETFSYEQFF. The CDR3 DNA is TGTGCCAGTTCTCTAGCGGAGACCTTTTCTTATGAGCAGTTCTTC.

The chain employs TRBV15 and TRBJ2-3; tentatively, D is TRBD1 (6 bases). This CDR3 contains 20 residues. Trimming removed 0 bases at V and 1 base at J, with 23 bases between. The germline CDR1 and CDR2 sequences are LNHNV and YYDKDF (reference sequence). Here the CDR3 reads CATSREFLWGWGPRTDTQYF. The CDR3 region has the DNA TGTGCCACCAGCAGAGAGTTTCTTTGGGGTTGGGGGCCTCGCACAGATACGCAGTATTTT.

The chain joins TRBV5-8 to TRBJ1-2; TRBD1 aligns across 7 bases. This CDR3 is built from 15 residues. V trimming: 5 bases; J trimming: 1 base; junction bases outside the gene matches: 8. Per the germline V gene, CDR1 is SGHTS and CDR2 is YDEGEE. The CDR3 bases are TGTGCCAGCAGTTCTGACAGGGACTATAACTATGGCTACACCTTC. Translating gives CASSSDRDYNYGYTF.

The chain couples TRBV4-1 to TRBJ2-1; 9 nucleotides agree with TRBD2. From germline, CDR1 is MGHRA and CDR2 YSYEKL. This CDR3 spans 16 amino acids. Germline trimming cut 3 bases from V and 1 base from J; bases unmatched to any gene: 4. The CDR3: CASSQNSGRSYNEQFF. CDR3 sequence (DNA): TGCGCCAGCAGCCAGAATAGCGGGAGATCCTACAATGAGCAGTTCTTC.

The chain has TRBV5-4 and TRBJ2-1; TRBD2 matches 8 bases. The CDR3 extends over 13 amino acids. The V segment lost 1 base and the J segment 9 bases; nucleotides outside the gene matches: 3. Germline V gene sequence: CDR1 SGHNT, CDR2 YYREEE (reference sequence). The CDR3 here is CASSLREGTEQFF. As DNA, the CDR3 is TGTGCCAGCAGCTTGCGGGAGGGGACTGAGCAGTTCTTC. Full variable domain (missing parts from reference TRBV5-4 and TRBJ2-1): ETGVTQSPTHLIKTRGQQVTLRCSSQSGHNTVSWYQQALGQGPQFIFQYYREEENGRGNFPPRFSGLQFPNYSSELNVNALELDDSALYLCASSLREGTEQFFGPGTRLTVL.

This CDR3 is CASSHSGTPSSYEQYF. CDR3 nucleotides: TGTGCCAGCAGTCACTCCGGGACTCCCAGCTCCTACGAGCAGTACTTC. This chain uses TRBV27 with TRBJ2-7, with TRBD2 as a possible D gene (6 bases). Germline V lookup: CDR1 MNHEY, CDR2 SMNVEV (reference sequence). The CDR3 extends over 16 amino acids. Trimming took 5 bases from V and 0 from J, leaving 17 bases between them.

The CDR3 loop reads CASSFRTGGDYGYTF. CDR3 DNA sequence: TGTGCCAGCAGTTTCAGGACAGGGGGCGACTATGGCTACACCTTC. The chain uses TRBV28 and TRBJ1-2; TRBD1 agrees at 11 bases. Germline V gives CDR1 MDHEN, CDR2 SYDVKM. With V trimmed by 3 bases and J by 3 bases, 3 bases remained unmatched. The CDR3 is 15 residues long.

The chain recombines TRBV6-1 with TRBJ2-7, with 7 bases identical to TRBD1. The V and J ends lost 0 bases and 2 bases, in that order; junction bases with no gene match: 1. This CDR3 comprises 14 residues. Germline values: CDR1 MNHNS, CDR2 SASEGT. Here the CDR3 reads CASSEAGGPYEQYF. The CDR3 region has the DNA TGTGCCAGCAGTGAAGCAGGGGGCCCCTACGAGCAGTACTTC.

In DNA, the CDR3 is TGTGCCAGCAGGCCAAGAAGCGGGAGGGCCCAAGATACGCAGTATTTT. Encoded protein: CASRPRSGRAQDTQYF. The V and J genes are TRBV28 and TRBJ2-3; 10 bases align to TRBD2. J gave up 5 bases and V 6 bases, and 11 bases lay outside the gene matches. The germline CDR1 and CDR2 sequences are MDHEN and SYDVKM. The CDR3 loop spans 16 amino acids.

This chain joins TRBV4-2 and TRBJ2-2; 11 positions match TRBD2. J gave up 1 base and V 0 bases, and 7 bases lay outside the gene matches. The CDR3 has 19 amino acids. The V gene's germline CDR1 is LGHNA and CDR2 YNFKEQ. CDR3 protein: CASSQEVGLAGENTGELFF. In DNA form, the CDR3 reads TGTGCCAGCAGCCAAGAAGTTGGACTAGCGGGTGAGAACACCGGGGAGCTGTTTTTT.

This rearrangement joins TRBV28 to TRBJ1-1; D gene uncertain. The CDR3 runs 16 residues. Germline V gene data show CDR1 as MDHEN and CDR2 as SYDVKM. Trimming left V 3 bases short and J 2 bases short, with 16 bases between. CDR3 coding DNA: TGTGCCAGCAGTTTGTGGGCCCCGAAGGGCAACACTGAAGCTTTCTTT. Its translation is CASSLWAPKGNTEAFF.

The rearrangement uses TRBV7-9 and TRBJ2-7; perhaps TRBD1 as D (6 bases). Trimming cost V 1 base and J 7 bases, with 8 bases left between them. Germline loops: CDR1 SEHNR, CDR2 FQNEAQ (reference sequence). The CDR3 has 12 residues. The CDR3 coding sequence is TGTGCCAGCAGCTTAGGGACAGTAGAGCAGTACTTC. Amino acid sequence: CASSLGTVEQYF.

The rearrangement uses TRBV5-1 and TRBJ2-5; D might be TRBD1 (6 bases). The end of the DNA aligns better with TRBJ2-7, so the J call may be wrong. Germline loops: CDR1 SGHRS, CDR2 YFSETQ. The CDR3 covers 15 residues. The CDR3 reads CASSLVAGDAYEQYF. As DNA, the CDR3 is TGCGCCAGCAGCTTGGTGGCAGGGGACGCCTACGAGCAGTACTTC.

The chain uses TRBV28 and TRBJ2-2, with 8 bases that match TRBD2. Germline CDR1 is MDHEN and CDR2 is SYDVKM. J was trimmed by 5 bases and V by 3 bases; bases with no gene match: 11. This CDR3 spans 17 amino acids. The CDR3 is CASSFAGGTRYTGELFF. The DNA for the CDR3 is TGTGCCAGCAGTTTTGCCGGCGGGACTAGATATACCGGGGAGCTGTTTTTT.

This sequence joins TRBV5-1 and TRBJ2-3; D assignment may be TRBD1 or TRBD2 (5 bases each). The V and J ends lost 4 bases and 7 bases respectively, with 16 bases between them. The CDR3 loop spans 14 amino acids. Germline lookup yields CDR1 SGHRS and CDR2 YFSETQ. This chain's CDR3 is CASSRGQGRYTQYF. As DNA, the CDR3 is TGCGCCAGCAGCAGGGGCCAGGGACGATATACGCAGTATTTT.

The chain joins TRBV7-2 to TRBJ2-2; D call uncertain. The germline V and J ends were trimmed by 2 bases and 4 bases, with 11 bases remaining between them. The CDR3 extends over 15 amino acids. Germline V gene sequence: CDR1 SGHTA, CDR2 FQGNSA. CDR3 bases: TGTGCCAGCAGCTTAAACCCGGCCAGCACCGGGGAGCTGTTTTTT. Amino acid sequence: CASSLNPASTGELFF.

The rearrangement links TRBV28 to TRBJ2-7; tentatively, D is TRBD1 or TRBD2 (5 bases each). Germline CDR1 reads MDHEN; CDR2 reads SYDVKM. The CDR3 sequence is 13 residues long. Between the trimmed V and J ends, which lost 5 bases and 7 bases, there was a span of 15 bases. CDR3 region: CASSPHPEGEQYF. The CDR3 DNA follows: TGTGCCAGCAGTCCCCACCCCGAGGGGGAGCAGTACTTC.

J is TRBJ2-5 and V is TRBV5-6, with D maybe TRBD2 (7 bases). Germline V lookup: CDR1 SGHDT, CDR2 YYEEEE. V lost 4 bases and J lost 5, with 18 bases in between. The CDR3 has 15 residues. The CDR3 nucleotides read TGTGCCAGCAGCCCCCCGGGGGGCCTTTGGGAGACCCAGTACTTC. It specifies CASSPPGGLWETQYF.

The rearrangement uses TRBV28 and TRBJ1-5; the D is unclear. The CDR3 totals 12 residues. Per the germline V gene, CDR1 is MDHEN and CDR2 is SYDVKM. Trimming stripped 7 bases from V and 7 bases from J, with 11 bases between. The CDR3 here is CASTQAAQPQHF. In DNA, the CDR3 is TGTGCCAGCACTCAGGCCGCCCAGCCCCAGCATTTT.

The chain recombines TRBV5-1 with TRBJ1-1, with no clear D. The V end lost 4 bases, the J end lost 2 bases, and 9 bases lay between the germline ends. CDR3 length equals 13 residues. Germline V gene sequence: CDR1 SGHRS, CDR2 YFSETQ. DNA of the CDR3: TGCGCCAGCAGCCTCAGAGGAAACACTGAAGCTTTCTTT. Its translation: CASSLRGNTEAFF.